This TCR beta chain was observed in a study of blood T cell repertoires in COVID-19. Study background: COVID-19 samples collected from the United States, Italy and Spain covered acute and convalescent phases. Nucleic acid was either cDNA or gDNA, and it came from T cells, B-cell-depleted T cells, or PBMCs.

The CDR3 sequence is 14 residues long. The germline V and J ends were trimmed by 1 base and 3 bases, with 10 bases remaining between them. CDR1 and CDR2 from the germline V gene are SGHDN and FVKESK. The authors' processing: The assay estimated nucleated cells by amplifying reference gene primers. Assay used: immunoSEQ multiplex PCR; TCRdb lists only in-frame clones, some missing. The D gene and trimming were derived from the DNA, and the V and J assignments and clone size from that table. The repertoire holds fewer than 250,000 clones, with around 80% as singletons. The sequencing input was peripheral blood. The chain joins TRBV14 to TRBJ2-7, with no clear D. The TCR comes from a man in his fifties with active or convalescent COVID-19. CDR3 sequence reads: CASSQGGPVYEQYF. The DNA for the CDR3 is TGTGCCAGCAGCCAAGGAGGCCCGGTCTACGAGCAGTACTTC.